Following are 13 T cell receptor beta chains from one sample sequenced in a study of CD8 T cells in ankylosing spondylitis. Findings and caveats of the study: Several highly homologous variants made up a TCR beta motif that seemed to typify ankylosing spondylitis blood.

TCRdb recomputed calls from the 5' RACE reads with MiXCR, one row per CDR3 protein. This repertoire shows about 220,000 distinct CDR3 sequences, 6% to 8% found once; its top ten account for approximately 15%. Antigens of these TCRs are unknown. Sequenced material: blood, either unsorted or a sorted T cell fraction (not recorded which). Source of these receptors: a male donor with ankylosing spondylitis.

This clonotype came up many times. The J gene is TRBJ2-2, the V gene TRBV24-1, with 10 bases lining up with TRBD1. Germline V lookup: CDR1 KGHDR, CDR2 SFDVKD. Germline trimming cut 6 bases from V and 6 bases from J; bases unmatched to any gene: 3. The length of the CDR3 is 14 residues. CDR3 DNA: TGTGCCACCAGTTGGACAGGGGGATCCGGGGAGCTGTTTTTT. The encoded protein is CATSWTGGSGELFF.

The table lists this clonotype with many counts. The chain links TRBV28 to TRBJ2-5; D is unresolved. The V and J ends lost 5 bases and 3 bases respectively, with 10 bases between them. Looked up from germline, CDR1 is MDHEN and CDR2 is SYDVKM. This CDR3 is 13 amino acids long. The DNA of the CDR3 is TGTGCCAGCAGTGGACCCATGAAAGAGACCCAGTACTTC. It yields the protein CASSGPMKETQYF.

This clonotype occurred a few times. The chain employs TRBV4-3 and TRBJ2-5; 11 nucleotides align to TRBD2. The CDR3 runs 17 residues. Germline-derived CDR1 and CDR2 are LGHNA and YSLEER. V shed 0 bases, J shed 5 bases, and the junction held 8 bases outside the gene matches. This chain's CDR3 is CASSQETSGRGSETQYF. As DNA, the CDR3 is TGCGCCAGCAGCCAAGAAACTAGCGGGAGAGGTTCTGAGACCCAGTACTTC.

As for this clonotype: A single base separates this from a much larger clone, so it may be a read error. The chain joins TRBV6-9 to TRBJ2-2; 7 bases are a match to TRBD2. CDR1 is MNHGY and CDR2 is SVAAGI in the germline V gene. This CDR3 spans 16 amino acids. In nucleotides, the CDR3 is TGTGCCAGCAGTTACCTCAGATCAGCGGGAACCGCGGAGCTGTTTTTT. Amino acid sequence: CASSYLRSAGTAELFF.

This clonotype was picked up many times. The chain has TRBV2 and TRBJ2-7, with D maybe TRBD1 (6 bases). V lost 3 bases to trimming and J lost 2 bases, with 14 bases between them. CDR3 size: 15 residues. The germline CDR1 and CDR2 sequences are SNHLY and FYNNEI. DNA for the CDR3: TGTGCCAGCAGTGAGGGGGCAGGGGTTACCTACGAGCAGTACTTC. Amino acid sequence: CASSEGAGVTYEQYF. Combining the CDR3 with reference TRBV2 and TRBJ2-7 gives the whole variable domain EPEVTQTPSHQVTQMGQEVILRCVPISNHLYFYWYRQILGQKVEFLVSFYNNEISEKSEIFDDQFSVERPDGSNFTLKIRSTKLEDSAMYFCASSEGAGVTYEQYFGPGTRLTVT.

This clonotype was picked up many times. This chain links TRBV28 with TRBJ2-5; 12 nucleotides line up with TRBD2. Germline lookup yields CDR1 MDHEN and CDR2 SYDVKM. The CDR3 runs 16 residues. Trimming took 5 bases from V and 3 from J; bases not matched to a gene: 7. The CDR3 spells CASSMTSGGLEETQYF. CDR3 DNA: TGTGCCAGCAGTATGACTAGCGGGGGCCTCGAAGAGACCCAGTACTTC. The variable domain in full, with the rest retrieved from reference TRBV28 and TRBJ2-5, is DVKVTQSSRYLVKRTGEKVFLECVQDMDHENMFWYRQDPGLGLRLIYFSYDVKMKEKGDIPEGYSVSREKKERFSLILESASTNQTSMYLCASSMTSGGLEETQYFGPGTRLLVL.

The table lists this clonotype with many counts. The CDR3 DNA is TGCGCCAGCAGCCAATCTTCCAGAGGCACTGAAGCTTTCTTT. Amino acids: CASSQSSRGTEAFF. This chain connects TRBV4-1 to TRBJ1-1; unclear D gene. Germline V CDR1 and CDR2: MGHRA, YSYEKL. V was clipped by 2 bases and J by 4 bases, with 11 bases between them. The CDR3 contains 14 residues.

In its sample, this clonotype was seen many times. V usage is TRBV7-2 and J usage is TRBJ2-5, with 9 bases aligning to TRBD2. V was clipped by 4 bases and J by 3 bases; unmatched bases: 12. Germline assignment: CDR1 SGHTA and CDR2 FQGNSA. This CDR3 has 17 amino acids. In DNA, the CDR3 is TGTGCCAGCAGCTCCCTGTCTAGGGCTAGCGGGGAAGAGACCCAGTACTTC. It codes for CASSSLSRASGEETQYF.

This clonotype was observed many times. The J gene is TRBJ1-1, the V gene TRBV9, with TRBD1 identical over 7 bases. The CDR3 contains 13 residues. The germline V gene has CDR1 SGDLS and CDR2 YYNGEE. Trimming took 0 bases from V and 10 from J; bases not matched to a gene: 6. In DNA form, the CDR3 reads TGTGCCAGCAGCGTAGGCGGGCAGGGGGGAGCTTTCTTT. It codes for CASSVGGQGGAFF.

This clonotype has ten or more counts. The chain is built from TRBV4-2 and TRBJ2-1; D is perhaps TRBD1 or TRBD2 (6 bases each). The germline V and J ends were trimmed by 0 bases and 6 bases, with 15 bases remaining between them. Germline V gene data show CDR1 as LGHNA and CDR2 as YNFKEQ. The length of the CDR3 is 16 residues. CDR3 loop: CASSQDRGLIGNEQFF. The CDR3 DNA reads as TGTGCCAGCAGCCAAGACCGGGGGCTGATTGGCAATGAGCAGTTCTTC.

This clonotype has at least ten counts. The chain carries TRBV5-1 and TRBJ2-2; D unclear. Germline assignment: CDR1 SGHRS and CDR2 YFSETQ. V dropped 2 bases and J dropped 4 bases, with 12 bases sitting between them. This CDR3 contains 15 residues. CDR3 DNA sequence: TGCGCCAGCAGCTTCAGGCAGGACCTCACCGGGGAGCTGTTTTTT. Translated: CASSFRQDLTGELFF.

Many counts were recorded for this clonotype. This chain connects TRBV7-8 to TRBJ2-7; D is unresolved. This CDR3 region has 13 residues. V was cut by 5 bases and J by 1 base, with 9 bases left in between. The germline V gene encodes CDR1 SGHVS and CDR2 FQNEAQ. The CDR3 DNA reads as TGTGCCAGCAGCCACGGTCCATCCTACGAGCAGTACTTC. This encodes CASSHGPSYEQYF.

CDR3 DNA sequence: TGTGCCAGCAGTTACGGGGAGGGGGTTAGCTATGGCTACACCTTC. This encodes CASSYGEGVSYGYTF. J is TRBJ1-2 and V is TRBV6-5, with D tentatively TRBD1 (6 bases). The V and J ends lost 2 bases and 4 bases respectively, with 14 bases between them. The CDR3 sequence is 15 residues long. In germline, CDR1 is MNHEY, CDR2 SVGAGI.